This note documents a single T cell receptor beta chain sequence. TCRdb re-derived calls from the 5' RACE reads in MiXCR, one entry per CDR3 protein. The sample includes 55,000 to 80,000 distinct CDR3 sequences, roughly 9% of them seen just once. These data are taken from a study of early T cells in non-severe SARS-CoV-2 infection. CDR1 is SGHTA, CDR2 FQGNSA, per germline. This CDR3 is 17 amino acids long. Trimming left V 4 bases short and J 3 bases short, with 20 bases between. Here the sequenced sample was whole blood, taken at baseline. The chain carries TRBV7-2 and TRBJ2-3, with D possibly being TRBD2 (6 bases). The TCR sequence derives from an adult who was a healthcare worker with PCR-confirmed SARS-CoV-2 infection or an uninfected control (not recorded which). CDR3 region: CASSSIGGGLITDTQYF. CDR3 in DNA: TGTGCCAGCAGCTCCATAGGCGGAGGGTTAATTACAGATACGCAGTATTTT.